Shown below are 10 T cell receptor beta chains from a single sample sequenced in a study of blood T cell repertoires in COVID-19 (dated by TCRdb to 2019 to 2021). Libraries were built with the immunoSEQ multiplex PCR assay. The source is immuneACCESS, and TCRdb retained only in-frame sequences with V and J called. Part of the clones is not carried over; for the studies checked, unresolved V genes explain less than half of this, and the remainder is unexplained. The table for this sample lists fewer than 200,000 clones; 81% of them were counted only once. The biggest ten clones account for about 5.7% of the sample. Sequencing used PBMCs or T cells enriched from blood (not recorded which). These TCRs come from a woman between 40 and 50 years old with acute COVID-19.

This chain joins TRBV2 and TRBJ1-2; the match to TRBD1 covers 9 bases. This CDR3 comprises 15 residues. Per the germline V gene, CDR1 is SNHLY and CDR2 is FYNNEI. Losses at the gene ends were 6 bases for V and 2 bases for J; bases not matched to a gene: 7. The CDR3 spells CASSFIQGANYGYTF. CDR3 nucleotide sequence: TGTGCCAGCAGCTTCATACAGGGGGCCAACTATGGCTACACCTTC.

The CDR3 bases are TGTGCCAGCAGCCAACACGGGACTAGCAACACCGGGGAGCTGTTTTTT. It codes for CASSQHGTSNTGELFF. The chain is built from TRBV5-4 and TRBJ2-2; TRBD2 agrees at 9 bases. The CDR3 covers 16 residues. Germline-derived CDR1 and CDR2 are SGHNT and YYREEE (reference sequence). V lost 4 bases and J lost 2; bases outside the gene matches: 6.

The chain is built from TRBV5-1 and TRBJ2-1; D remains ambiguous. Trimming stripped 0 bases from V and 6 bases from J, with 13 bases between. Germline V gene sequence: CDR1 SGHRS, CDR2 YFSETQ. The CDR3 runs 15 residues. The CDR3 region has the DNA TGCGCCAGCAGCTTGGGCATAAACTACTCCAATGAGCAGTTCTTC. The encoded protein is CASSLGINYSNEQFF.

The rearrangement joins TRBV5-1 to TRBJ1-5; maybe TRBD1 (5 bases). Trimming left V 1 base short and J 6 bases short, with 11 bases between. The V gene's germline CDR1 is SGHRS and CDR2 YFSETQ. This CDR3 comprises 14 residues. The CDR3 DNA reads as TGCGCCAGCAGCTTGACGCAGGGCGGTCAGCCCCAGCATTTT. This gives the protein CASSLTQGGQPQHF.

This rearrangement joins TRBV28 to TRBJ1-2; 11 nucleotides align to TRBD1. The germline CDR1 and CDR2 sequences are MDHEN and SYDVKM. V trimming: 5 bases; J trimming: 1 base; junction bases outside the gene matches: 9. The CDR3 runs to 17 residues. Here the CDR3 DNA reads TGTGCCAGCAGTCCACAGGGACAGGGGGTTATTAACTATGGCTACACCTTC. Translated: CASSPQGQGVINYGYTF.

The rearrangement joins TRBV5-1 to TRBJ1-1; D is undetermined. Germline values: CDR1 SGHRS, CDR2 YFSETQ. The CDR3 has 14 residues. Trimming shortened V by 4 bases and J by 1 base, and 11 bases separated the two germline ends. CDR3 DNA: TGCGCCAGCAGCCCCGGCCCAGGGAACACTGAAGCTTTCTTT. Protein sequence: CASSPGPGNTEAFF. The full variable domain, its missing parts supplied by reference TRBV5-1 and TRBJ1-1, is KAGVTQTPRYLIKTRGQQVTLSCSPISGHRSVSWYQQTPGQGLQFLFEYFSETQRNKGNFPGRFSGRQFSNSRSEMNVSTLELGDSALYLCASSPGPGNTEAFFGQGTRLTVV.

This chain joins TRBV6-1 and TRBJ1-2; 7 bases are shared with TRBD1. Germline-derived CDR1 and CDR2 are MNHNS and SASEGT. Trimming at V came to 11 bases and at J to 6 bases, leaving 6 bases not matched to a gene. The CDR3 consists of 11 residues. This CDR3 reads CAGQTGHGYTF. In DNA, the CDR3 is TGTGCCGGACAGACAGGGCATGGCTACACCTTC.

This chain connects TRBV19 to TRBJ1-2; no clear D. V lost 5 bases to trimming and J lost 2 bases, with 15 bases between them. Germline assignment: CDR1 LNHDA and CDR2 SQIVND (reference sequence). This CDR3 comprises 15 residues. This CDR3 is CASSRPERSNYGYTF. The CDR3 DNA reads TGTGCCAGTAGTCGGCCCGAGAGGTCCAACTATGGCTACACCTTC.

V is TRBV5-1 and J is TRBJ1-1, with 9 nucleotides matching TRBD1. This CDR3 comprises 15 residues. J lost 10 bases, V lost 4 bases, and 14 bases had no gene match. The germline CDR1 and CDR2 sequences are SGHRS and YFSETQ. The CDR3 DNA is TGCGCCAGCAGCCCGGGACAGGGTAGGGCCCTCGGAGCTTTCTTT. Translated, it gives CASSPGQGRALGAFF.

The chain employs TRBV24-1 and TRBJ2-7, with 10 bases identical to TRBD2. From germline, CDR1 is KGHDR and CDR2 SFDVKD. V was pared by 0 bases and J by 6 bases, with 19 bases of the junction left unmatched. The CDR3 length is 20 residues. The CDR3 is CATSDLPSGLARSHRCEQYF. The CDR3 DNA reads as TGTGCCACCAGTGATTTGCCCTCGGGACTAGCGCGATCTCACCGGTGCGAGCAGTACTTC.